These T cell receptor beta chains were read from a single sample in a study of blood T cell repertoires in COVID-19. TCRdb keeps only in-frame clones here, not all; method: immunoSEQ multiplex PCR. The sample has just under 350,000 clones; approximately 89% are singletons. Material: peripheral blood. The receptors were gathered from a woman between 18 and 29 years old who had recovered from COVID-19. The CDR3 runs from the conserved cysteine through the conserved F or W. A D gene is named only where the DNA matches it firmly. Some rows mark clone size as missing; the rest say once, few, many or name a class of expanded clone.

v_call	d_call	j_call	clone_size	cdr3_nt	cdr3_aa
TRBV6-5	TRBD1	TRBJ1-2	-	TGTGCCAGCAGTTACTCGGGCAGGGGGAACTATGGCTACACCTTC	CASSYSGRGNYGYTF
TRBV19	-	TRBJ1-2	-	TGTGCCAGTACCTCAAAGGGAGGGAAATATGGCTACACCTTC	CASTSKGGKYGYTF
TRBV27	TRBD2	TRBJ2-2	-	TGTGCCAGCAGCTTAGCGGGAGCCAACACCGGGGAGCTGTTTTTT	CASSLAGANTGELFF
TRBV6-5	-	TRBJ1-2	-	TGTGCCAGCAGTTACTCGGAGGCTAACTATGGCTACACCTTC	CASSYSEANYGYTF
TRBV13	TRBD2	TRBJ2-3	-	TGTGCCAGCAGTACCGGACAGGGCCCTAGCGGGAGAGGTACAGATACGCAGTATTTT	CASSTGQGPSGRGTDTQYF
TRBV24-1	-	TRBJ1-3	-	TGTGCCACCAGGATTGGAAGAGGGGAGGAAAACACCATATATTTT	CATRIGRGEENTIYF
TRBV15	-	TRBJ1-2	-	TGTGCCACCAGCAGCGGCGCGGCAATTACGAAAGGCTACACCTTC	CATSSGAAITKGYTF
TRBV7-2	-	TRBJ2-1	-	TGTGCCAGCAGCTTAAGTAGTTATTACAATGAGCAGTTCTTC	CASSLSSYYNEQFF
TRBV19	TRBD2	TRBJ2-5	-	TGTGCCAGTAGTATGACTAGCCAGGAGACCCAGTACTTC	CASSMTSQETQYF
TRBV9	-	TRBJ2-1	-	TGTGCCAGCAGCGTAGGAGGGACTGGAAACAATGAGCAGTTCTTC	CASSVGGTGNNEQFF
TRBV30	-	TRBJ1-4	-	TGTGCCTGGAGTGTAGTAGGGGGTGGAAAACTGTTTTTT	CAWSVVGGGKLFF
TRBV9	TRBD1	TRBJ2-3	-	TGTGCCAGCAGCTCCCGGGACAGGGGAGGTTATGTGGATACGCAGTATTTT	CASSSRDRGGYVDTQYF
TRBV11-3	-	TRBJ2-3	-	TGTGCCAGCAGCCCCAGGGAGGTGGGCACAGATACGCAGTATTTT	CASSPREVGTDTQYF
TRBV7-9	TRBD1	TRBJ1-2	few	TGTGCCAGCGGCCGGGACAGGGGGCGATTCCACCCCAACTATGGCTACACCTTC	CASGRDRGRFHPNYGYTF
TRBV12-5	-	TRBJ1-4	once	TGTGCTAGTGCCGCAGATGAAAAACTGTTTTTT	CASAADEKLFF